The table lists the clone carrying this T cell receptor (beta chain) with a count of one. This record belongs to a study of blood T cell repertoires in COVID-19. Study in general: Sites across the United States, Italy and Spain contributed samples from acute and convalescent COVID-19. T cells, B-cell-depleted T cells, or PBMCs provided the cDNA or gDNA that served as material.

Authors' analysis steps: For nucleated cells, counts were estimated from reference gene primer amplification. Assay: immunoSEQ multiplex PCR; the TCRdb copy retains only in-frame clones and omits some. V and J calls and clone size are as listed in that table; D and trimming were resolved from the DNA. The sample lists 65,000 to 90,000 clones, 65% to 85% seen once, with more than 2% in the top ten. CDR3 length: 16 amino acids. Germline V lookup: CDR1 MNHNS, CDR2 SASEGT. With V trimmed by 3 bases and J by 3 bases, 9 bases remained unmatched. The chain carries TRBV6-1 and TRBJ2-7; 9 bases map to TRBD2. The receptor comes from a man older than 75 with active or convalescent COVID-19. The sample was peripheral blood. The CDR3 DNA reads TGTGCCAGCAGTGACTTTGGCACTAGCGGGCGCTACGAGCAGTACTTC. This sequence encodes CASSDFGTSGRYEQYF.